This T cell receptor (beta chain) is from a study of T cell responses to AZD1222 COVID-19 vaccine. Method: immunoSEQ multiplex PCR; TCRdb's copy keeps in-frame clones and lacks some. The data show some 120,000 clones, with approximately 90% seen just once and around 10% held by the top ten. Study-level points and caveats: Just five to seven AZD1222 recipients tested seropositive at baseline. Targets within unmutated variant regions were reportedly found for nearly half of spike-specific TCRs.

The germline CDR1 and CDR2 sequences are SGHNT and YENEEA. Germline trimming cut 1 base from V and 5 bases from J; bases unmatched to any gene: 4. CDR3 size: 14 residues. Only one count was recorded for this clone. Its antigen is as yet unknown. Sample: peripheral blood, taken on day 0 of MenACWY control vaccination. This clonotype was obtained from an adult in good health. The chain recombines TRBV11-3 with TRBJ2-5, with 7 nucleotides matching TRBD2. The DNA of the CDR3 is TGTGCCAGCAGCTTAGGACTAGCCCGCGAGACCCAGTACTTC. It encodes CASSLGLARETQYF.